These T cell receptor beta chains were read from a single sample in a study of shared clonotypes between healthy human individuals. Sequenced by immunoSEQ multiplex PCR; TCRdb stores in-frame clones only, minus some. The sample records roughly 1.5 million clones, 95% to 99% being singletons. The sequenced sample was naive CD4+ T cells sorted from blood. These TCRs come from a man in his thirties or forties in good health. CDR3s include the opening cysteine and the closing phenylalanine or tryptophan. The order of the fields is clone size, V gene, J gene, D gene, CDR3 length, CDR3 DNA, CDR3 protein. A D gene is named only where the DNA matches it firmly. Part of the rows lack a size; the others show once, few, many or a class for expanded clones.

>NA|TRBV7-3|TRBJ2-7|NA|14
TGTGCCAGCAGCTTAAAGGGCAGATCCTACGAGCAGTACTTC
CASSLKGRSYEQYF
>NA|TRBV29-1|TRBJ2-1|NA|13
TGCAGCGTTGTACTGGCGGACGCCAATGAGCAGTTCTTC
CSVVLADANEQFF
>NA|TRBV5-1|TRBJ2-1|NA|14
TGCGCCAGCAGCTTGGACAGGGCATCAAATGAGCAGTTCTTC
CASSLDRASNEQFF
>NA|TRBV7-2|TRBJ1-1|NA|16
TGTGCCAGCAGCTTAAGGGGTGGACAGTTGAACACTGAAGCTTTCTTT
CASSLRGGQLNTEAFF
>NA|TRBV6-1|TRBJ1-5|TRBD1|14
TGTGCCAGCAGGGCCGGGACAGGAGGTCAGCCCCAGCATTTT
CASRAGTGGQPQHF
>NA|TRBV6-6|TRBJ1-5|NA|16
TGTGCCAGCAGTCTTGGGGACAACCATAGCAATCAGCCCCAGCATTTT
CASSLGDNHSNQPQHF
>NA|TRBV9|TRBJ2-5|TRBD2|14
TGTGCCAGCAGCGTAGGACTAGCGGGAGAGACCCAGTACTTC
CASSVGLAGETQYF
>NA|TRBV5-6|TRBJ2-3|NA|13
TGTGCCAGCAGCAGGACGACACCTGTGACGCAGTATTTT
CASSRTTPVTQYF
>NA|TRBV30|TRBJ1-5|NA|13
TGTGCCTGGAGTGCGGGGTCGCGTCAGCCCCAGCATTTT
CAWSAGSRQPQHF
>NA|TRBV7-9|TRBJ2-7|NA|14
TGTGCCAGCAGCTTAGAAGGCCGTCCCTACGAGCAGTACTTC
CASSLEGRPYEQYF
>NA|TRBV9|TRBJ2-7|TRBD2|17
TGTGCCAGCAGCGTAGATGTAGCGGGAGGGGGTTCCTACGAGCAGTACTTC
CASSVDVAGGGSYEQYF
>NA|TRBV4-1|TRBJ1-5|TRBD1|16
TGCGCCAGCAGCCAAGTGACCGGACAGGGGAGACAGCCCCAGCATTTT
CASSQVTGQGRQPQHF
>once|TRBV18|TRBJ2-3|TRBD2|16
TGTGCCAGCTCACCACTGGGGACTAGCACCACAGATACGCAGTATTTT
CASSPLGTSTTDTQYF
>NA|TRBV6-5|TRBJ2-7|NA|10
TGTGCCAGCACCAGACCGTTCCTCCTCTTC
CASTRPFLLF
>NA|TRBV23-1|TRBJ2-7|TRBD2|15
TGCGCCAGCTGGGGAGGAGGGAGGGCGTCCTACGAGCAGTACTTC
CASWGGGRASYEQYF
>NA|TRBV10-3|TRBJ1-2|TRBD1|12
TGTGCCATCAGTGAGGACAGGGCTTTCCGCACCTTC
CAISEDRAFRTF
>NA|TRBV19|TRBJ1-1|NA|15
TGTGCCAGTAGTAGGGGATCTGGGGGGGACACTGAAGCTTTCTTT
CASSRGSGGDTEAFF
>NA|TRBV5-6|TRBJ2-3|NA|15
TGTGCCAGCACCTTTAGCTATCGCTCCCCAGATACGCAGTATTTT
CASTFSYRSPDTQYF
>NA|TRBV5-4|TRBJ2-2|NA|15
TGTGCCAGCAGCCACATGGACCCATACACCGGGGAGCTGTTTTTT
CASSHMDPYTGELFF
>NA|TRBV5-1|TRBJ1-1|TRBD1|14
TGCGCCAGCACGACAGGGACTATGAACGCTGAAGCTTTCTTT
CASTTGTMNAEAFF
>NA|TRBV27|TRBJ2-1|NA|15
TGTGCCAGCAGTATCACGTGGGGGAGGTACAATGAGCAGTTCTTC
CASSITWGRYNEQFF
>NA|TRBV28|TRBJ2-6|NA|14
TGTGCCAGCCAGGACGCCTCTGGGGCCAACGTCCTGACTTTC
CASQDASGANVLTF
>NA|TRBV28|TRBJ2-5|NA|11
TGTGCCAGCAGTCCCCGGGGGACCCAGTACTTC
CASSPRGTQYF
>NA|TRBV27|TRBJ2-7|TRBD2|14
TGTGCCAGCAGTTTCCGCGGGAGCTCCTACGAGCAGTACTTC
CASSFRGSSYEQYF
>NA|TRBV6-5|TRBJ2-1|NA|13
TGTGCCAGCAAATTGGGGCCTTACAATGAGCAGTTCTTC
CASKLGPYNEQFF
>NA|TRBV11-2|TRBJ2-5|NA|15
TGTGCCAGCAAGCTTCTTTCTGAGTACCAAGAGACCCAGTACTTC
CASKLLSEYQETQYF
>NA|TRBV5-5|TRBJ1-2|TRBD1|15
TGTGCCAGCAGCGAGCTTCCGGGACAGTCCTATGGCTACACCTTC
CASSELPGQSYGYTF
>NA|TRBV10-1|TRBJ2-3|TRBD2|16
TGCGCCAGCAGTCCTAGCGGGAATCCCTACACAGATACGCAGTATTTT
CASSPSGNPYTDTQYF
>NA|TRBV30|TRBJ2-5|TRBD2|15
TGTGCCTGGAGTAGACTAGCGGGAGTTGGAGAGACCCAGTACTTC
CAWSRLAGVGETQYF
>NA|TRBV5-6|TRBJ2-5|NA|13
TGTGCCAGCAGCTTGTCCAGGGGAGGGGCCCAGTACTTC
CASSLSRGGAQYF
>NA|TRBV28|TRBJ1-5|NA|15
TGTGCCAGCAGTTTATTTAGGCGGAGCAATCAGCCCCAGCATTTT
CASSLFRRSNQPQHF
>NA|TRBV6-5|TRBJ2-3|NA|16
TGTGCCAGCAGTTCCTACGACAGGTTTCCTCCAGATACGCAGTATTTT
CASSSYDRFPPDTQYF
>NA|TRBV4-1|TRBJ2-7|NA|14
TGCGCCAGCAGTCAGGGGGGGGCCTCCTACGAGCAGTACTTC
CASSQGGASYEQYF
>NA|TRBV7-3|TRBJ2-7|NA|12
TGTGCCAGCAGTCCCGGCTCGGGCGAGCAGTACTTC
CASSPGSGEQYF
>NA|TRBV15|TRBJ1-2|TRBD1|13
TGTGCCACCAGCAGAGCAGGGGGCCCAGGCTACACCTTC
CATSRAGGPGYTF
>once|TRBV29-1|TRBJ2-3|TRBD2|16
TGCAGCGTTGACAACCGGCGGGGCGGGAGGGTGAATACGCAGTATTTT
CSVDNRRGGRVNTQYF
>NA|TRBV28|TRBJ2-1|TRBD2|16
TGTGCCAGCAGTCCCCGACTAGCGGGAGGGTACAATGAGCAGTTCTTC
CASSPRLAGGYNEQFF
>NA|TRBV2|TRBJ1-5|NA|13
TGTGCCAGCAGTGATAATAGCAATCAGCCCCAGCATTTT
CASSDNSNQPQHF
>NA|TRBV4-3|TRBJ2-7|NA|14
TGCGCCAGCAGCCACCGGACAGTTCCCTACGAGCAGTACTTC
CASSHRTVPYEQYF
>NA|TRBV11-2|TRBJ2-1|NA|18
TGTGCCAGCAGCTTAATTTTTTGGGCCGTGGCAGGGTCGCATGAGCAGTTCTTC
CASSLIFWAVAGSHEQFF
>NA|TRBV5-6|TRBJ2-7|TRBD1|13
TGTGCCAGCAGCCCGGCCGACAGGGACGAGCAGTACTTC
CASSPADRDEQYF